The next 20 T cell receptor beta chains were all read from a single sample in a study of cytomegalovirus exposure and HLA in healthy donors. Use of 60 Vbeta and 13 Jbeta primers characterized the PCR. The repertoire was sequenced with immunoSEQ multiplex PCR; TCRdb's copy has only in-frame clones and lacks some. The table lists a few hundred thousand clones, 75% of them singletons. Sample: PBMCs. These receptor sequences come from a woman younger than 45 in good health and CMV-seronegative.

To note about this clone: Compared with germline, one end of the junction differs, possibly owing to a read error. The rearrangement joins TRBV7-9 to TRBJ2-3; no firm D call. The CDR3 totals 16 residues. CDR1 SEHNR and CDR2 FQNEAQ come from the germline V gene (reference sequence). The CDR3 bases are TGTTCCAGCAGCTTAGGTGATACAGCTAGCACAGATACGCAGTATTTT. Translating it yields CSSSLGDTASTDTQYF.

This clone showed up just a few times. The chain is built from TRBV5-4 and TRBJ1-1, with 8 bases fitting TRBD1. The CDR3 covers 14 residues. Germline V CDR1 and CDR2: SGHNT, YYREEE (reference sequence). V lost 3 bases to trimming and J lost 2 bases; unmatched junction nucleotides: 3. The chain's CDR3 is CASSWDRSNTEAFF. The DNA of the CDR3 is TGTGCCAGCAGCTGGGACAGGAGTAACACTGAAGCTTTCTTT. The entire variable domain, with the rest obtained from reference TRBV5-4 and TRBJ1-1, is as follows: ETGVTQSPTHLIKTRGQQVTLRCSSQSGHNTVSWYQQALGQGPQFIFQYYREEENGRGNFPPRFSGLQFPNYSSELNVNALELDDSALYLCASSWDRSNTEAFFGQGTRLTVV.

This chain connects TRBV12-5 to TRBJ2-5; D unresolved. The CDR3 is made up of 11 amino acids. V lost 4 bases to trimming and J lost 4 bases, with 4 bases between them. Germline-derived CDR1 and CDR2 are LGHNT and FRNRAP. The CDR3 loop is CASGSRETQYF. The CDR3 nucleotides are TGTGCTAGTGGTTCCCGAGAGACCCAGTACTTC.

The rearrangement uses TRBV2 and TRBJ2-1; D might be TRBD2 (6 bases). This CDR3 is 14 amino acids long. The V gene lost 6 bases and the J gene lost 0 bases, with 9 bases spanning the gap. Germline V lookup: CDR1 SNHLY, CDR2 FYNNEI. The CDR3 nucleotides are TGTGCCAGCAGAGGGGACTTCTCCTACAATGAGCAGTTCTTC. This translates into CASRGDFSYNEQFF.

The rearrangement joins TRBV19 to TRBJ1-1; the match to TRBD1 covers 8 bases. The germline gives CDR1 LNHDA, CDR2 SQIVND (reference sequence). CDR3 length: 13 amino acids. V lost 8 bases and J lost 1; bases outside the gene matches: 3. The DNA for the CDR3 is TGTGCCAGTCGGACAGGGCAGAACACTGAAGCTTTCTTT. It translates to CASRTGQNTEAFF.

The chain is built from TRBV13 and TRBJ2-1, with TRBD1 identical over 8 bases. J lost 6 bases, V lost 5 bases, and 9 bases had no gene match. Germline CDR1 is PRHDT and CDR2 is FYEKMQ (reference sequence). The CDR3 extends over 15 amino acids. CDR3 coding DNA: TGTGCCAGCAGCCCTGACAGGGGCGTCGTCAATGAGCAGTTCTTC. Protein product: CASSPDRGVVNEQFF.

The J gene is TRBJ2-3, the V gene TRBV21-1; the table calls TRBD2, which could not be checked here. TRBV21-1 is given as a pseudogene. The CDR3 is 15 residues long. CDR3 residues: CASGGGLAGTDTQYF. The CDR3 nucleotides read TGTGCCAGTGGGGGGGGTCTGGCGGGGACAGATACGCAGTATTTT.

The chain recombines TRBV6-5 with TRBJ1-5, with D perhaps matching TRBD1 (6 bases). Trimming removed 5 bases at V and 4 bases at J, with 15 bases between. The CDR3 is made up of 15 amino acids. CDR1 is MNHEY and CDR2 is SVGAGI in the germline V gene. This chain's CDR3 is CASSPGNRVNQPQHF. CDR3 nucleotides: TGTGCCAGCAGTCCCGGTAACAGGGTAAATCAGCCCCAGCATTTT.

V and J are TRBV4-1 and TRBJ2-5; TRBD1 is a possible D gene (6 bases). The V and J ends lost 1 base and 2 bases respectively, with 11 bases between them. This CDR3 has 15 residues. Germline V gives CDR1 MGHRA, CDR2 YSYEKL. The CDR3 spells CASSQVGTPQETQYF. The CDR3 coding sequence is TGCGCCAGCAGCCAAGTGGGGACACCTCAAGAGACCCAGTACTTC.

The chain couples TRBV5-6 to TRBJ1-6, with D possibly TRBD1 on 6 matching bases. V lost 5 bases, J lost 6 bases, and 15 bases lay in between. The germline V gene encodes CDR1 SGHDT and CDR2 YYEEEE. CDR3 length: 15 amino acids. The CDR3 DNA is TGTGCCAGCAGTTCCAGAACAGGGTTTAATTCACCCCTCCACTTT. Residues: CASSSRTGFNSPLHF.

This clone was seen a handful of times. The genes are TRBV2 and TRBJ1-5, with D uncertain. The length of the CDR3 is 13 residues. Trimming removed 4 bases from V and 7 bases from J, with 11 bases in between. Germline V lookup: CDR1 SNHLY, CDR2 FYNNEI. CDR3 loop: CASSGGGQQPQHF. CDR3 nucleotide sequence: TGTGCCAGCAGTGGAGGAGGTCAACAGCCCCAGCATTTT.

J is TRBJ2-5 and V is TRBV30; 8 positions match TRBD2. The CDR3 is made up of 14 amino acids. Germline V gene sequence: CDR1 GTSNPN, CDR2 SVGIG (reference sequence). After removal of 2 bases from V and 4 bases from J, the junction contained 6 bases not matched to a gene. The CDR3 sequence is CAWSRGGTRETQYF. In DNA, the CDR3 is TGTGCCTGGAGTCGGGGGGGGACGCGAGAGACCCAGTACTTC.

V is TRBV19 and J is TRBJ2-3, with D uncertain. With 9 bases removed from V and 5 bases from J, the gap between germline ends came to 18 bases. Per the germline V gene, CDR1 is LNHDA and CDR2 is SQIVND (reference sequence). The CDR3 has 14 residues. The CDR3 is CASTFGSVGDTQYF. In nucleotides, the CDR3 is TGTGCCAGCACCTTTGGCAGCGTCGGAGATACGCAGTATTTT.

This clone was recorded a few times. The chain's CDR3 is CASSYGGHRNTEAFF. The DNA of the CDR3 is TGTGCCAGCAGTTACGGGGGACATCGGAACACTGAAGCTTTCTTT. The V call is TRBV6-6, the J call TRBJ1-1, with a weak D call TRBD1 (6 bases). The CDR3 length is 15 residues. Trimming left V 2 bases short and J 1 base short, with 11 bases between. Germline V lookup: CDR1 MNHNY, CDR2 SVGAGI (reference sequence).

In DNA form, the CDR3 reads TGTGCCTGGAGTCAGGGACAGGATTCCTACGAGCAGTACTTC. Its translation is CAWSQGQDSYEQYF. The chain links TRBV30 to TRBJ2-7; TRBD1 matches 8 bases. The V gene's germline CDR1 is GTSNPN and CDR2 SVGIG (reference sequence). This CDR3 contains 14 residues. V lost 2 bases, J lost 1 base, and 4 bases stayed unmatched.

This clone was observed once. The V and J genes are TRBV11-2 and TRBJ2-1, with D perhaps matching TRBD2 (5 bases). Germline-derived CDR1 and CDR2 are SGHAT and FQNNGV. The CDR3 loop spans 13 amino acids. The V end lost 5 bases, the J end lost 7 bases, and 12 bases lay between the germline ends. The DNA of the CDR3 is TGTGCCAGCAGCGCTATACCGGGGAATGAGCAGTTCTTC. Amino acid sequence: CASSAIPGNEQFF.

The chain carries TRBV4-2 and TRBJ1-2, with TRBD1 identical over 7 bases. Germline V CDR1 and CDR2: LGHNA, YNFKEQ. V shed 5 bases and J 2 bases; nucleotides not matched to a gene: 2. CDR3 length equals 13 residues. DNA of the CDR3: TGTGCCAGCAGCTTGGGACAGAACTATGGCTACACCTTC. This sequence encodes CASSLGQNYGYTF.

V gene TRBV6-1 combines with J gene TRBJ2-5; 9 bases fit TRBD1. In germline, CDR1 is MNHNS, CDR2 SASEGT. J gave up 6 bases and V 5 bases, and 10 bases lay outside the gene matches. There are 15 residues in the CDR3. CDR3 sequence reads: CASSWDRDGRQTQYF. CDR3 nucleotides: TGTGCCAGCAGTTGGGACAGGGACGGCCGTCAGACCCAGTACTTC.

The chain employs TRBV29-1 and TRBJ2-4; TRBD2 might be the D (5 bases). The V gene's germline CDR1 is SQVTM and CDR2 ANQGSEA. The CDR3 sequence is 16 residues long. V was cut by 0 bases and J by 1 base, with 13 bases left in between. CDR3 residues: CSVEDRGGPAKNIQYF. The CDR3, as DNA: TGCAGCGTTGAAGATCGAGGCGGGCCCGCCAAAAACATTCAGTACTTC.

This rearrangement joins TRBV28 to TRBJ2-7; 14 nucleotides align to TRBD2. Germline V gene sequence: CDR1 MDHEN, CDR2 SYDVKM. Trimming at V came to 7 bases and at J to 6 bases, leaving 20 bases not matched to a gene. The length of the CDR3 is 19 residues. The CDR3 reads CASITPGLAGVELFGEQYF. CDR3 DNA sequence: TGTGCCAGCATCACACCGGGACTAGCGGGAGTGGAGTTATTTGGCGAGCAGTACTTC.